Here is one T cell receptor (beta chain) with its context. Germline V lookup: CDR1 SNHLY, CDR2 FYNNEI. Trimming at V came to 7 bases and at J to 4 bases, leaving 12 bases not matched to a gene. This CDR3 has 15 amino acids. The assay was immunoSEQ multiplex PCR, and TCRdb's table has in-frame clones only and misses some. The sample holds around 300,000 clones, roughly 87% seen once. The data were taken from a study of blood T cell repertoires in COVID-19. Study-wide background: In each case, the material was cDNA or gDNA derived from T cells, B-cell-depleted T cells, or PBMCs.

Sample: peripheral blood. The receptor was derived from a man younger than 35 with active or convalescent COVID-19. This rearrangement joins TRBV2 to TRBJ2-7, with 8 bases lining up with TRBD1. In nucleotides, the CDR3 is TGTGCCAGCAAGAAGGCTACGACAGGGGTGTACGAGCAGTACTTC. Its translation is CASKKATTGVYEQYF.